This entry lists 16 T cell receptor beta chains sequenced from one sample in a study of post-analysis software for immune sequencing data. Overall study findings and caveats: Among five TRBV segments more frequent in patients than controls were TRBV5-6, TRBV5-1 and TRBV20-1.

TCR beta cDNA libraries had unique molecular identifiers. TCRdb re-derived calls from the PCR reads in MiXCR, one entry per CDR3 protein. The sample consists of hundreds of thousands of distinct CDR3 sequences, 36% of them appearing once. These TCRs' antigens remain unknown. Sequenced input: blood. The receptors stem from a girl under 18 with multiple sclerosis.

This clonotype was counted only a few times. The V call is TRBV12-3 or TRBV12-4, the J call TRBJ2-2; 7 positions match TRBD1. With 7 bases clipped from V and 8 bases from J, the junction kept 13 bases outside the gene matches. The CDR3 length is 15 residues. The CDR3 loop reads CASTSGQEGWGELFF. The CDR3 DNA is TGTGCCAGCACCTCAGGACAGGAAGGTTGGGGGGAGCTGTTTTTT.

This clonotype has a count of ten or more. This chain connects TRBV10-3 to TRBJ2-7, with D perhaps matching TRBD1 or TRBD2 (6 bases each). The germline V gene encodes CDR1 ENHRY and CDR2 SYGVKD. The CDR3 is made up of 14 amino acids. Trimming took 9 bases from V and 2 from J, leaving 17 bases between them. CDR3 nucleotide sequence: TGTGCCATTAGCCGAGGGGGGTCCACCTACGAGCAGTACTTC. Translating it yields CAISRGGSTYEQYF.

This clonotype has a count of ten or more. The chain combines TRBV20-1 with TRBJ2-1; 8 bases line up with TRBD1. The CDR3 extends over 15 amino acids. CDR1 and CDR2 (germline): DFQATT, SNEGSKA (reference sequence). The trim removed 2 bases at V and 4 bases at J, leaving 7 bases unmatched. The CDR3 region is CSARPRQGIYNEQFF. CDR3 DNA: TGCAGTGCTAGACCCCGACAGGGGATATACAATGAGCAGTTCTTC.

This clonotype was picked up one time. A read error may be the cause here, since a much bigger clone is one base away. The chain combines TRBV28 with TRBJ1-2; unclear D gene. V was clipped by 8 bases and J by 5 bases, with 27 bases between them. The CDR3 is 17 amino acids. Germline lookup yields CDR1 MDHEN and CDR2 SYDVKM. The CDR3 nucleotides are TGTGCCAGCGGTTCCCTCAACCCAGAGGAGGGCCCATATGGCTACACCTTC. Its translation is CASGSLNPEEGPYGYTF.

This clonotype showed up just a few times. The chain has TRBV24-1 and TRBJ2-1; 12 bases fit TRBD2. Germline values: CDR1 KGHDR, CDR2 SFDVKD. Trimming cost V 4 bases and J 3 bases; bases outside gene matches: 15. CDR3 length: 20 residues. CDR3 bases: TGTGCCACCAGTGACCGCAAGGGACATTGGACTAGCGGGGACTACAATGAGCAGTTCTTC. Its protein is CATSDRKGHWTSGDYNEQFF.

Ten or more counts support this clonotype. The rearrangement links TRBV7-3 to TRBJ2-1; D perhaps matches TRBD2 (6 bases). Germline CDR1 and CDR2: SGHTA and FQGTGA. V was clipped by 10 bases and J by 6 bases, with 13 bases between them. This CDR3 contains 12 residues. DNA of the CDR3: TGTGCCACGGGGGACCAATCCAATGAGCAGTTCTTC. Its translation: CATGDQSNEQFF. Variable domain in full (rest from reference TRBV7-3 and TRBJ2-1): GAGVSQTPSNKVTEKGKYVELRCDPISGHTALYWYRQSLGQGPEFLIYFQGTGAADDSGLPNDRFFAVRPEGSVSTLKIQRTERGDSAVYLCATGDQSNEQFFGPGTRLTVL.

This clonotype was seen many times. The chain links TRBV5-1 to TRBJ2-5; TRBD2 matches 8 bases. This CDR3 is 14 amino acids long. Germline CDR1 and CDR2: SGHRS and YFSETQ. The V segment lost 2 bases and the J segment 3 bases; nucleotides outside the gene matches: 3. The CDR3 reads CASSFTGGEETQYF. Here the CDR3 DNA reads TGCGCCAGCAGCTTCACGGGAGGGGAAGAGACCCAGTACTTC.

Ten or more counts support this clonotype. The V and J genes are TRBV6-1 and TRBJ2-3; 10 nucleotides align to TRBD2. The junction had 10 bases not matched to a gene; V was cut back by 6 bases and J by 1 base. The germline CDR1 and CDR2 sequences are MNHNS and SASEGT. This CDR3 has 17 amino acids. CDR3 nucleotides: TGTGCCAGCAGCCGTAGCGGGAGGCCGTCACGCACAGATACGCAGTATTTT. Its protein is CASSRSGRPSRTDTQYF.

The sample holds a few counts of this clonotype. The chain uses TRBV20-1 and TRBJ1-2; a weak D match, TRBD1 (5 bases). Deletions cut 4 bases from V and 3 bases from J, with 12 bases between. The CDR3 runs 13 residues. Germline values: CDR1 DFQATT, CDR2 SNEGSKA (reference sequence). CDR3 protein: CSAIETVHYGYTF. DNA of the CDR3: TGCAGTGCTATTGAGACAGTTCACTATGGCTACACCTTC.

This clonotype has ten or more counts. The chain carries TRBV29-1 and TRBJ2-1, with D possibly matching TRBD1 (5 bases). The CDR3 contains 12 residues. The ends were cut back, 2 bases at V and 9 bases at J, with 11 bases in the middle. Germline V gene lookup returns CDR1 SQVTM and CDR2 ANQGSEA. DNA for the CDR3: TGCAGCGTTGAAAGGGGTGCCGGTGAGCAGTTCTTC. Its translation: CSVERGAGEQFF.

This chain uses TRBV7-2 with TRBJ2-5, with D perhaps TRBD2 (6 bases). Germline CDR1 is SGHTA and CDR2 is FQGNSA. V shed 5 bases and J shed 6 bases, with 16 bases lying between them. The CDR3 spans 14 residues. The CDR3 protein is CASSRRLGGQTQYF. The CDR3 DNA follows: TGTGCCAGCAGCCGGCGTCTTGGAGGGCAGACCCAGTACTTC. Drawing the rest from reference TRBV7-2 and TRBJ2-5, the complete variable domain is GAGVSQSPSNKVTEKGKDVELRCDPISGHTALYWYRQSLGQGLEFLIYFQGNSAPDKSGLPSDRFSAERTGGSVSTLTIQRTQQEDSAVYLCASSRRLGGQTQYFGPGTRLLVL.

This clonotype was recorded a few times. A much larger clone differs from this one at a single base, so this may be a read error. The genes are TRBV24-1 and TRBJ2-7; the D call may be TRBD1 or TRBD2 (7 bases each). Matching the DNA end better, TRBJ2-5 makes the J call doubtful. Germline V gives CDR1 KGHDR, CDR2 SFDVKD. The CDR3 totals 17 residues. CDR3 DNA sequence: TGTGCCACCAGTGATTCCAGCAGCGGGACAGCAGATCCGACCCAGTACTTC. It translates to CATSDSSSGTADPTQYF.

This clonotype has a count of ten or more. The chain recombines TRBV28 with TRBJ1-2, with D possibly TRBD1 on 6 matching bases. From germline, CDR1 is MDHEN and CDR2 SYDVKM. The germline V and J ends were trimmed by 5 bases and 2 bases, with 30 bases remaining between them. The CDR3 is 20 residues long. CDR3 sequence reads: CASSPRTEGLQIRANYGYTF. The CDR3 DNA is TGTGCCAGCAGTCCGAGGACAGAGGGACTTCAAATACGCGCGAACTATGGCTACACCTTC.

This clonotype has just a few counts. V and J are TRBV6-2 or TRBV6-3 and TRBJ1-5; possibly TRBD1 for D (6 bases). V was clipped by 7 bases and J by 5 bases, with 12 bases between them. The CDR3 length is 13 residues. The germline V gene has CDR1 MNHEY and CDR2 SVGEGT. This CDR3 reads CASNREGDQPQHF. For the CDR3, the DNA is TGTGCCAGCAATAGAGAGGGGGATCAGCCCCAGCATTTT.

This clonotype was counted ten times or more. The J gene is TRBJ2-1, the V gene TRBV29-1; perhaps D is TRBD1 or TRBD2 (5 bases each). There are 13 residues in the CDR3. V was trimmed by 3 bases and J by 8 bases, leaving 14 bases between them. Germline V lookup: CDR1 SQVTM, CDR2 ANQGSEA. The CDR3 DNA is TGCAGCGTTGAGGGGCTCGACGGGGATGAGCAGTTCTTC. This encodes CSVEGLDGDEQFF.

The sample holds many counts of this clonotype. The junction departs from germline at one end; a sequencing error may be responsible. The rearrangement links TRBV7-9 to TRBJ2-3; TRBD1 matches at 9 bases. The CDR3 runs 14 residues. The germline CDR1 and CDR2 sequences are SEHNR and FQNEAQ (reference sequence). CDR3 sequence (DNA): TGTGCCAGCAGATTAGGACAGGGGACAGATACGCAGTATTTT. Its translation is CASRLGQGTDTQYF. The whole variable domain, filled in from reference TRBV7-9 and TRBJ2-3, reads DTGVSQNPRHKITKRGQNVTFRCDPISEHNRLYWYRQTLGQGPEFLTYFQNEAQLEKSRLLSDRFSAERPKGSFSTLEIQRTEQGDSAMYLCASRLGQGTDTQYFGPGTRLTVL.